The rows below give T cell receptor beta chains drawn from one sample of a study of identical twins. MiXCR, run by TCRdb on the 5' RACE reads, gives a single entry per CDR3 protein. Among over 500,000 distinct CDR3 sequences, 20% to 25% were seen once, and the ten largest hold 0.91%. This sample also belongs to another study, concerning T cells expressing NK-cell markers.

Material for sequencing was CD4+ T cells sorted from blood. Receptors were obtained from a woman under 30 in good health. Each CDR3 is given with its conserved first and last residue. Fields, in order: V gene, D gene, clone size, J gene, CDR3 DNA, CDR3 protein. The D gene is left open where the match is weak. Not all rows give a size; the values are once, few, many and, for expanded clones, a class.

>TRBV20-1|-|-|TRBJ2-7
TGCAGTGCTAGAACAAGGGGCGCCTACGAGCAGTACTTC
CSARTRGAYEQYF
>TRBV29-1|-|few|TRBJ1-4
TGCAGCGTAGCCGGCTCTTCGGAAAAACTGTTTTTT
CSVAGSSEKLFF
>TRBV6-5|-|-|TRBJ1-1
TGTGCCAGCATTTTTAGGAGCAGGGAACACACTGAAGCTTTCTTT
CASIFRSREHTEAFF
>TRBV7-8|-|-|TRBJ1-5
TGTGCCAGCAGCTTAGGCCTTGCCCCCGGGGGTCAGCCCCAGCATTTT
CASSLGLAPGGQPQHF
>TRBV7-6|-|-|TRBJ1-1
TGTGCCAGCAGCTTAGGGGACCGCGTAACTGAAGCTTTCTTT
CASSLGDRVTEAFF
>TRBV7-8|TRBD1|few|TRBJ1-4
TGTGCCAGCAGCGGACAGGGGGGAAAACTGTTTTTT
CASSGQGGKLFF
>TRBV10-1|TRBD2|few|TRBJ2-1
TGCGCCAGCAGTGCCCTAGCGGGAGAGTATGAGCAGTTCTTC
CASSALAGEYEQFF
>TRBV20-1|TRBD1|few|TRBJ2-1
TGCAGTGCTAGTTACAGGGGGCCCTACAATGAGCAGTTCTTC
CSASYRGPYNEQFF
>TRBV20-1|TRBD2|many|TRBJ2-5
TGCAGTGCTATAGCGGGGGCGACCCAGTACTTC
CSAIAGATQYF
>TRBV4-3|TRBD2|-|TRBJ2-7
TGCGCCAGCAGCCCCACTAGCGGGAGTTCCCACGAGCAGTACTTC
CASSPTSGSSHEQYF
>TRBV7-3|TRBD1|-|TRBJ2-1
TGTGCCAGCAGCTTAAGGGGACAGCTCGGCGAGCAGTTCTTC
CASSLRGQLGEQFF
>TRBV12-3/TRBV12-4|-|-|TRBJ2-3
TGTGCCAGTTTCCGGGACCTTTATACGCAGTATTTT
CASFRDLYTQYF
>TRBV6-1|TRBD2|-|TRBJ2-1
TGTGCCAGCACCCTACGGGGGGATCGGGTGGAGCAGTTCTTC
CASTLRGDRVEQFF
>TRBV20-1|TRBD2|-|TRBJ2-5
TGCAGTGCTAAGGGGTTTCCGGGCGGGAGAGCTAGGGAGACCCAGTACTTC
CSAKGFPGGRARETQYF
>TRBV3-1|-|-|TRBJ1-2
TGTGCCAGCAGCCAAGATCGGGCTCGGGGGTCAATGGATGGCTACACCTTC
CASSQDRARGSMDGYTF
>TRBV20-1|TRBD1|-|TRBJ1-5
TGCAGTGCATCGGACAGGCCCCGGGGGCCCCAGCATTTT
CSASDRPRGPQHF
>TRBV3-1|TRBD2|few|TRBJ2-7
TGTGCCAGCAGTTCCAGCGGGGGGGCATCCTACGAGCAGTACTTC
CASSSSGGASYEQYF
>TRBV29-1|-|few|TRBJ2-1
TGCAGCGTTGAACGGGACTTAAACAATGAGCAGTTCTTC
CSVERDLNNEQFF
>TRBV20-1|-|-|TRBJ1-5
TGCTCAGGGTCCAGCCATAGCAATCAGCCCCAGCATTTT
CSGSSHSNQPQHF
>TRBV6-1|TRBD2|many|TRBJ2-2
TGTGCCAGCAGCCGACTAGCGGCGAACACCGGGGAGCTGTTTTTT
CASSRLAANTGELFF